Here is one TCR beta chain with its context. Its target is not known. This CDR3 region has 14 residues. Germline values: CDR1 KGHSH, CDR2 LQKENI. Trimming cost V 3 bases and J 4 bases, with 13 bases left between them. Nominally healthy donors provided the samples, though records likely missed some immune exposures. The data belong to a study of cytomegalovirus exposure and HLA in healthy donors. Whole-study findings and limits: A further, later analysis showed that HLA-associated TCR beta chains (compared with equally common others) were more clonally expanded. In presence/absence analyses, roughly uniform sequencing depth across donors was assumed.

Amplification used 60 Vbeta primers and 13 Jbeta primers. Profiling relied on immunoSEQ multiplex PCR, and the TCRdb table lists in-frame clones only, not all of them. This table has about 200,000 clones, roughly four fifths appearing once. The TCR comes from a girl aged 2 to 9 in good health and CMV-seronegative. Sequences were obtained from PBMCs. V is TRBV18 and J is TRBJ2-7; perhaps TRBD1 as D (6 bases). The CDR3 DNA sequence: TGTGCCAGCTCACCCGGGACAATTAATTACGAGCAGTACTTC. It codes for CASSPGTINYEQYF.